This T cell receptor beta chain came from a study of CD8+ T cells in alopecia areata. Study observations and caveats: One nonresponder makes the tie between baseline CD8+ expansion and response uncertain. Besides other cells, scalp samples also yield sequences of resident alphabeta T cells from normal skin.

Concerning this clone: The antigen is undetermined.

Treatment specified: oral pan-JAK inhibitor, 5-10 mg twice daily. T lymphocytes (CD4+ and CD8+) were sorted from PBMCs. Germline assignment: CDR1 SGHDT and CDR2 YYEEEE. CDR3 length: 14 amino acids. Unmatched junction bases numbered 2, after V lost 0 bases and J lost 4 bases. Sequencing used cDNA as its template, made by extracting RNA and reverse transcribing it. Assay: immunoSEQ multiplex PCR; the TCRdb copy retains only in-frame clones and omits some. This sample has 190,000 or so clones, with about 60% found just once. This clonotype originated in a human donor with alopecia areata. The J gene is TRBJ2-5, the V gene TRBV5-6; 8 nucleotides agree with TRBD2. The starting material was CD8+ T cells sorted from blood, obtained at week 24, from a patient treated with tofacitinib. The chain's CDR3 is CASSLESGGETQYF. The CDR3 DNA is TGTGCCAGCAGCTTGGAGAGCGGGGGAGAGACCCAGTACTTC.